Below are 23 T cell receptor beta chains sequenced from a single sample in a study of cytomegalovirus exposure and HLA in healthy donors. Both 60 Vbeta primers and 13 Jbeta primers went into the PCR. The data were produced by immunoSEQ multiplex PCR, yet TCRdb's version contains in-frame clones alone and is incomplete. The sample lists about 130,000 clones; around 76% were seen once. The sequenced sample consisted of PBMCs. Source of these receptors: a woman aged 45-65 years in good health and CMV-seronegative.

The rearrangement joins TRBV7-2 to TRBJ2-1, with D unresolved. Germline V gene sequence: CDR1 SGHTA, CDR2 FQGNSA. The CDR3 totals 18 residues. Trimming took off 1 base at V and 0 bases at J, with 16 bases between the two ends. CDR3 region: CASSLELRSTSSYNEQFF. The CDR3 DNA sequence: TGTGCCAGCAGCTTAGAACTTAGGAGCACCAGCTCCTACAATGAGCAGTTCTTC. The full variable domain, in which reference TRBV7-2 and TRBJ2-1 provide the parts outside the CDR3, is GAGVSQSPSNKVTEKGKDVELRCDPISGHTALYWYRQSLGQGLEFLIYFQGNSAPDKSGLPSDRFSAERTGGSVSTLTIQRTQQEDSAVYLCASSLELRSTSSYNEQFFGPGTRLTVL.

The chain combines TRBV2 with TRBJ2-1; TRBD2 matches at 10 bases. With 6 bases clipped from V and 12 bases from J, the junction kept 14 bases outside the gene matches. CDR1 and CDR2 from the germline V gene are SNHLY and FYNNEI. The CDR3 extends over 15 amino acids. CDR3 protein: CASREASGSRGGQFF. The DNA for the CDR3 is TGTGCCAGCAGGGAGGCTAGCGGGAGTCGGGGGGGGCAGTTCTTC.

The V and J genes are TRBV7-2 and TRBJ2-7, with 12 bases matching TRBD2. This CDR3 has 16 residues. Per germline, CDR1 SGHTA and CDR2 FQGNSA. Trimming cost V 5 bases and J 0 bases; bases outside gene matches: 5. The CDR3 loop reads CASSLRLAGVSYEQYF. The CDR3 DNA reads TGTGCCAGCAGCCTCAGACTAGCGGGGGTCTCCTACGAGCAGTACTTC.

This clone occurred a few times. CDR3: CASSLAQLAGGLRETQYF. CDR3 DNA sequence: TGTGCCAGCAGCTTAGCCCAACTAGCGGGAGGTCTGCGAGAGACCCAGTACTTC. This chain connects TRBV11-3 to TRBJ2-5, with 12 bases lining up with TRBD2. Germline CDR1 is SGHNT and CDR2 is YENEEA. With V trimmed by 1 base and J by 4 bases, 10 bases remained unmatched. The CDR3 is 18 amino acids.

The chain employs TRBV4-3 and TRBJ2-7; unclear D gene. CDR3 size: 12 residues. The V end was cut by 2 bases, the J end by 6 bases, with 8 bases between. Germline assignment: CDR1 LGHNA and CDR2 YSLEER. The DNA for the CDR3 is TGCGCCAGCAGCCAATCATCTAGCGAGCAGTACTTC. Translating it yields CASSQSSSEQYF.

The CDR3 loop is CASSKEDRDTAEKLFF. CDR3 in DNA: TGTGCCAGCAGCAAAGAGGACAGGGATACGGCTGAAAAACTGTTTTTT. The rearrangement uses TRBV21-1 and TRBJ1-4; the table gives TRBD1 as D, unverified against the DNA. TRBV21-1 is a known pseudogene. This CDR3 has 16 residues.

The V call is TRBV25-1, the J call TRBJ2-7; 7 bases agree with TRBD2. Trimming at V came to 4 bases and at J to 4 bases, leaving 1 base not matched to a gene. The CDR3 has 12 amino acids. Looked up from germline, CDR1 is MGHDK and CDR2 is SYGVNS. The CDR3 region is CASSGGGYEQYF. For the CDR3, the DNA is TGTGCCAGCAGTGGGGGGGGATACGAGCAGTACTTC.

The chain carries TRBV27 and TRBJ1-1; maybe TRBD1 (5 bases). Trimming cost V 5 bases and J 0 bases, with 10 bases left between them. Germline-derived CDR1 and CDR2 are MNHEY and SMNVEV (reference sequence). The CDR3 runs to 14 residues. The CDR3 here is CASSRGTLNTEAFF. The CDR3 DNA follows: TGTGCCAGCAGTCGGGGGACGTTGAACACTGAAGCTTTCTTT.

This clone is a singleton in its sample. This chain joins TRBV7-2 and TRBJ2-7; tentative D call: TRBD1 (6 bases). Looked up from germline, CDR1 is SGHTA and CDR2 is FQGNSA. CDR3 length equals 15 residues. V was shortened by 5 bases and J by 1 base, with 15 bases between the two germline ends. The CDR3 nucleotides read TGTGCCAGCAGCCACCGGGACACGTTATCCTACGAGCAGTACTTC. This gives the protein CASSHRDTLSYEQYF.

The chain is built from TRBV11-3 and TRBJ1-3; D uncertain. Germline loops: CDR1 SGHNT, CDR2 YENEEA. Trimming shortened V by 1 base and J by 4 bases, and 5 bases separated the two germline ends. The CDR3 is 13 residues long. The CDR3 DNA reads TGTGCCAGCAGCTTAGGACTGGGAAACACCATATATTTT. Amino acid sequence: CASSLGLGNTIYF.

This clone was recorded a few times. The CDR3, as DNA: TGTGCCAGCGCCGGAGGACAGGGGGCTTACGAGCAGTACGTC. Protein: CASAGGQGAYEQYV. This sequence joins TRBV6-1 and TRBJ2-7, with TRBD1 identical over 11 bases. Germline CDR1 reads MNHNS; CDR2 reads SASEGT. This CDR3 region has 14 residues. Trimming cost V 8 bases and J 4 bases; bases outside gene matches: 7.

The V gene is TRBV9, the J gene TRBJ2-7; 15 bases are shared with TRBD2. Germline CDR1 is SGDLS and CDR2 is YYNGEE. Unmatched junction bases numbered 15, after V lost 5 bases and J lost 6 bases. The CDR3 has 18 amino acids. CDR3 DNA: TGTGCCAGCAGTCCTCCGGGACTAGCGGGGGGATTGGGTCCCGAGCAGTACTTC. This translates into CASSPPGLAGGLGPEQYF.

This clone was detected once. The chain couples TRBV5-6 to TRBJ1-5; D might be TRBD1 (6 bases). This CDR3 has 14 amino acids. V lost 2 bases and J lost 5, with 11 bases in between. CDR1 and CDR2 from the germline V gene are SGHDT and YYEEEE. CDR3 amino acids: CASSFGTLDQPQHF. The CDR3 coding sequence is TGTGCCAGCAGCTTTGGGACACTAGATCAGCCCCAGCATTTT.

The chain is built from TRBV30 and TRBJ2-3; 10 bases agree with TRBD2. The ends lost 0 bases at V and 1 base at J; junction bases unmatched: 10. The CDR3 runs to 18 residues. Germline CDR1 and CDR2: GTSNPN and SVGIG (reference sequence). CDR3 bases: TGTGCCTGGAGTGTAGGCCTAGCGGGAGTAATGGGCACAGATACGCAGTATTTT. Translated: CAWSVGLAGVMGTDTQYF.

V and J are TRBV19 and TRBJ1-5; D not certain. The germline CDR1 and CDR2 sequences are LNHDA and SQIVND (reference sequence). The ends were cut back, 6 bases at V and 2 bases at J, with 14 bases in the middle. The CDR3 is made up of 15 amino acids. The CDR3 region has the DNA TGTGCCAGTAGCAACACTTGGACTGGCAATCAGCCCCAGCATTTT. This sequence encodes CASSNTWTGNQPQHF.

Here the CDR3 reads CASSEGLAGGEDEQYV. In DNA, the CDR3 is TGTGCCAGCAGCGAGGGACTAGCGGGAGGCGAAGACGAGCAGTACGTC. The chain couples TRBV7-6 to TRBJ2-7; 15 positions match TRBD2. V lost 5 bases to trimming and J lost 5 bases; unmatched junction nucleotides: 7. CDR1 is SGHVS and CDR2 is FNYEAQ in the germline V gene. The CDR3 runs 16 residues.

This chain connects TRBV30 to TRBJ2-7, with TRBD2 identical over 8 bases. Germline V gives CDR1 GTSNPN, CDR2 SVGIG (reference sequence). V lost 3 bases and J lost 0; bases outside the gene matches: 1. The CDR3 is 13 amino acids. Written as DNA, the CDR3 is TGTGCCTGGAGACTAGCGGCCTCCTACGAGCAGTACTTC. Its translation: CAWRLAASYEQYF.

The chain uses TRBV10-3 and TRBJ2-2; maybe TRBD2 (6 bases). Germline lookup yields CDR1 ENHRY and CDR2 SYGVKD. This CDR3 contains 16 residues. Between the trimmed V and J ends, which lost 2 bases and 2 bases, there was a span of 12 bases. The DNA for the CDR3 is TGTGCCATCAGTGAGGGGGGAGGCCTAAACACCGGGGAGCTGTTTTTT. Amino acid sequence: CAISEGGGLNTGELFF.

The chain couples TRBV30 to TRBJ2-1, with D perhaps TRBD2 (6 bases). This CDR3 is built from 15 residues. Germline V lookup: CDR1 GTSNPN, CDR2 SVGIG (reference sequence). Between the trimmed V and J ends, which lost 1 base and 4 bases, there was a span of 14 bases. The DNA for the CDR3 is TGTGCCTGGAGTGGCCCTCGGAGGGAATACAATGAGCAGTTCTTC. Protein product: CAWSGPRREYNEQFF.

This clone occurred once. The chain is built from TRBV7-2 and TRBJ1-2, with TRBD1 matching over 8 bases. This CDR3 region has 14 residues. Germline V lookup: CDR1 SGHTA, CDR2 FQGNSA. V was pared by 3 bases and J by 3 bases, with 3 bases of the junction left unmatched. The CDR3 coding sequence is TGTGCCAGCAGCTTCCCGGACAGGGACTATGGCTACACCTTC. Amino acid sequence: CASSFPDRDYGYTF. The full variable domain, rest sourced from reference TRBV7-2 and TRBJ1-2, is GAGVSQSPSNKVTEKGKDVELRCDPISGHTALYWYRQSLGQGLEFLIYFQGNSAPDKSGLPSDRFSAERTGGSVSTLTIQRTQQEDSAVYLCASSFPDRDYGYTFGSGTRLTVV.

The J gene is TRBJ1-2, the V gene TRBV27; D possibly corresponds to TRBD1 (6 bases). This CDR3 spans 15 amino acids. Germline values: CDR1 MNHEY, CDR2 SMNVEV (reference sequence). Trimming stripped 7 bases from V and 5 bases from J, with 20 bases between. The CDR3 protein is CASTPAGALSYGYTF. CDR3 in DNA: TGTGCCAGCACGCCGGCAGGGGCGCTATCTTATGGCTACACCTTC.

V and J are TRBV5-6 and TRBJ2-5, with 9 nucleotides matching TRBD1. V dropped 5 bases and J dropped 2; count of bases not matched to a gene: 7. The CDR3 length is 15 residues. CDR1 and CDR2 from the germline V gene are SGHDT and YYEEEE. The CDR3 region is CASSVPGQGQETQYF. The DNA for the CDR3 is TGTGCCAGCAGTGTGCCGGGACAGGGACAAGAGACCCAGTACTTC.

CDR3 residues: CASSQDGGLAGREQYF. CDR3 in DNA: TGTGCCAGCAGCCAAGATGGCGGACTAGCCGGGCGCGAGCAGTACTTC. The chain joins TRBV14 to TRBJ2-7; 8 bases fit TRBD2. The V gene end was trimmed by 0 bases and the J gene end by 6 bases; junction bases not matched to a gene: 10. CDR1 and CDR2 from the germline V gene are SGHDN and FVKESK. This CDR3 region has 16 residues.